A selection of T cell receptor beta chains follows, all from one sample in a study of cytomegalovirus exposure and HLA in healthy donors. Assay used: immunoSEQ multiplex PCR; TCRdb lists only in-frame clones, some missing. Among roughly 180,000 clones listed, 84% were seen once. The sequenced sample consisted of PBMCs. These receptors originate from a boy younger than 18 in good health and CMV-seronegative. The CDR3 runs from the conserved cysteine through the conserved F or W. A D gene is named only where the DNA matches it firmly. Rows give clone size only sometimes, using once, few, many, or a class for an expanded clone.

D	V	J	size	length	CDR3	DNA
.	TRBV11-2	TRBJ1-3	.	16	CASSLATVGSGNTIYF	TGTGCCAGCAGCTTAGCTACAGTTGGCTCTGGAAACACCATATATTTT
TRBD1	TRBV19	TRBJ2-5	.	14	CASSDRGRRETQYF	TGTGCCAGTAGTGACAGGGGTAGGAGAGAGACCCAGTACTTC
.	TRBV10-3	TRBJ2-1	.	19	CAISGADGRGKIASNEQFF	TGTGCCATCAGTGGGGCCGACGGGAGAGGGAAGATAGCCTCAAATGAGCAGTTCTTC
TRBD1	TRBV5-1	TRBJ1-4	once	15	CASSSGQGANEKLFF	TGCGCCAGCAGCTCTGGACAGGGAGCAAATGAAAAACTGTTTTTT
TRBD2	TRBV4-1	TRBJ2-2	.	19	CASSQVLLFSGRDTGELFF	TGCGCCAGCAGCCAAGTCCTCCTATTTAGCGGGAGGGACACCGGGGAGCTGTTTTTT
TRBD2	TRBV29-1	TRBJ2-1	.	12	CSVEGPGGRQFF	TGCAGCGTTGAGGGGCCGGGGGGGAGGCAGTTCTTC
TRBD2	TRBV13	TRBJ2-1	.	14	CASSSGTSVGEQFF	TGTGCCAGCAGCTCTGGGACTAGCGTGGGTGAGCAGTTCTTC
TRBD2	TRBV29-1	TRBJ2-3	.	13	CSVSGGFTDTQYF	TGCAGCGTTTCGGGAGGGTTCACAGATACGCAGTATTTT
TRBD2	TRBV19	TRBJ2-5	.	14	CASALAGGQETQYF	TGTGCCAGTGCATTAGCGGGAGGGCAAGAGACCCAGTACTTC
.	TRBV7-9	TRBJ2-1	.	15	CASSPQLDNDNEQFF	TGTGCCAGCAGCCCGCAACTAGATAACGACAATGAGCAGTTCTTC
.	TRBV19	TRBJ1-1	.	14	CASSIGQMNTEAFF	TGTGCCAGTAGTATAGGGCAGATGAACACTGAAGCTTTCTTT
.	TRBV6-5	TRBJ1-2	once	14	CASSPWPEEYGYTF	TGTGCCAGCAGTCCGTGGCCGGAGGAGTACGGCTACACCTTC
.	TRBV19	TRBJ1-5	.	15	CASTMRASGNQPQHF	TGTGCCAGTACCATGAGGGCCTCTGGGAATCAGCCCCAGCATTTT
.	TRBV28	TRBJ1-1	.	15	CASSSPGGRNTEAFF	TGTGCCAGCAGTTCCCCAGGAGGGAGGAACACTGAAGCTTTCTTT
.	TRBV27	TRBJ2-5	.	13	CASSLSGEETQYF	TGTGCCAGCAGCTTATCCGGGGAAGAGACCCAGTACTTC
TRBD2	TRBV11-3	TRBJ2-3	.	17	CASSGGTSGDPTDTQYF	TGTGCCAGCAGCGGGGGGACTAGCGGGGACCCAACAGATACGCAGTATTTT
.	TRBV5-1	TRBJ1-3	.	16	CASSVGTSSSGNAIYF	TGCGCCAGCAGCGTAGGGACTTCGAGCTCTGGAAACGCCATATATTTT
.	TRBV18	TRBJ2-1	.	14	CASSPIREGIEQFF	TGTGCCAGCTCACCGATACGGGAAGGGATTGAGCAGTTCTTC
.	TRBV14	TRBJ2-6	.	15	CASSQLLSGANVLTF	TGTGCCAGCAGCCAACTACTCTCTGGGGCCAACGTCCTGACTTTC
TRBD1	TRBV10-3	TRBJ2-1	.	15	CAIRPGQGIDHEQFF	TGTGCCATCAGGCCCGGACAGGGTATCGATCACGAGCAGTTCTTC
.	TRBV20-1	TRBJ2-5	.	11	CSASVIETQYF	TGCAGTGCCAGCGTCATAGAGACCCAGTACTTC
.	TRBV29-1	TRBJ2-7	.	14	CSAVGGRSIYEQYF	TGCAGCGCCGTGGGGGGGCGGAGCATCTACGAGCAGTACTTC
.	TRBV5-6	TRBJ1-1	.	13	CASSFRGSPEAFF	TGTGCCAGCAGCTTCCGGGGGAGTCCTGAAGCTTTCTTT
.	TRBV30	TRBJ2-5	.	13	CAWSQGSQETQYF	TGTGCCTGGAGCCAGGGGAGTCAGGAGACCCAGTACTTC
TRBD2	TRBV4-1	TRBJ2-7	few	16	CASSQDQGGSSYEQYF	TGCGCCAGCAGCCAAGATCAGGGCGGGAGTAGCTACGAGCAGTACTTC
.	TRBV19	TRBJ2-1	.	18	CASSIDLYREWGYNEQFF	TGTGCCAGTAGTATAGATCTTTATCGGGAGTGGGGCTACAATGAGCAGTTCTTC
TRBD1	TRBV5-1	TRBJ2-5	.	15	CASSLETGTGETQYF	TGCGCCAGCAGCTTGGAGACAGGGACGGGAGAGACCCAGTACTTC
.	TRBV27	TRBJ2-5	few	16	CASRTRLAGKQETQYF	TGTGCCAGCAGGACACGCCTCGCGGGAAAACAAGAGACCCAGTACTTC
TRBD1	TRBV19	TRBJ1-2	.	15	CASSPPGQDYYGYTF	TGTGCCAGTAGTCCTCCTGGACAGGATTACTATGGCTACACCTTC
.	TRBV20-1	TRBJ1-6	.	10	CSASWTVLHF	TGCAGTGCTAGTTGGACAGTCCTCCACTTT
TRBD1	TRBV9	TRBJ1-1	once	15	CASSSSGQVNTEAFF	TGTGCCAGCAGCTCTTCGGGACAGGTGAACACTGAAGCTTTCTTT
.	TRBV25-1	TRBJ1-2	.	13	CASSETAGGGYTF	TGTGCCAGCAGTGAAACGGCAGGAGGCGGCTACACCTTC
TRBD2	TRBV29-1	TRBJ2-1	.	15	CSVVGSRGRYNEQFF	TGCAGCGTTGTCGGATCTCGCGGGAGGTACAATGAGCAGTTCTTC